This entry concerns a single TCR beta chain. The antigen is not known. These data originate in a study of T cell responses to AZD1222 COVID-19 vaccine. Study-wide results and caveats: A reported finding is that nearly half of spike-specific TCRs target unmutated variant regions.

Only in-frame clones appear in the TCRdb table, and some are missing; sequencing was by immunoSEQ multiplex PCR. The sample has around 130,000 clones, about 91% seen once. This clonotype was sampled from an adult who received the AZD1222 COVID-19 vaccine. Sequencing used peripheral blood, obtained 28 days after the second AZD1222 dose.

As DNA, the CDR3 is TGTGCCAGCAGCCCCCGTTGGGATGAGCAGTTCTTC. It encodes CASSPRWDEQFF. J is TRBJ2-1 and V is TRBV5-6; the D is unclear. Germline V lookup: CDR1 SGHDT, CDR2 YYEEEE. Between the trimmed V and J ends, which lost 4 bases and 8 bases, there was a span of 10 bases. The CDR3 extends over 12 amino acids.